The 15 T cell receptor beta chains in this list originate from one sample, sequenced in a study of a mutant IDH1 vaccine in newly diagnosed glioma. The antigens for these receptors are not known. Method: immunoSEQ multiplex PCR; TCRdb's copy keeps in-frame clones and lacks some. The table shows under 70,000 clones, with approximately 87% occurring only once. Sample time point: week 23, last vaccination. Vaccine doses each comprised 300 ug of mutant IDH1 20-mer peptide, with topical imiquimod. The source was PBMCs, collected from a glioma patient whose treatment included an IDH1 peptide vaccine. Source of these receptors: a man between 18 and 29 years old with glioma.

This chain links TRBV11-2 with TRBJ1-4; no reliable D call. Per the germline V gene, CDR1 is SGHAT and CDR2 is FQNNGV. Trimming took 5 bases from V and 10 from J, leaving 11 bases between them. There are 12 residues in the CDR3. CDR3: CASSPTIGKLFF. The CDR3 DNA follows: TGTGCCAGCAGCCCCACCATCGGAAAACTGTTTTTT.

This chain uses TRBV28 with TRBJ1-1; 7 nucleotides match TRBD1. Germline lookup yields CDR1 MDHEN and CDR2 SYDVKM. The CDR3 has 13 residues. The V segment lost 6 bases and the J segment 1 base; nucleotides outside the gene matches: 2. The CDR3 reads CASSRQGNTEAFF. The CDR3 DNA reads TGTGCCAGCAGCCGACAGGGGAACACTGAAGCTTTCTTT. The full variable domain, completed using reference TRBV28 and TRBJ1-1, is DVKVTQSSRYLVKRTGEKVFLECVQDMDHENMFWYRQDPGLGLRLIYFSYDVKMKEKGDIPEGYSVSREKKERFSLILESASTNQTSMYLCASSRQGNTEAFFGQGTRLTVV.

The rearrangement uses TRBV7-2 and TRBJ2-3; possibly TRBD1 or TRBD2 for D (5 bases each). The CDR3 has 14 amino acids. The germline V and J ends were trimmed by 0 bases and 4 bases, with 8 bases remaining between them. CDR1 SGHTA and CDR2 FQGNSA come from the germline V gene. CDR3 region: CASSLAGRADTQYF. CDR3 nucleotides: TGTGCCAGCAGCTTAGCGGGGCGGGCAGATACGCAGTATTTT.

The chain has TRBV19 and TRBJ1-5; the match to TRBD1 covers 7 bases. The V gene end was trimmed by 6 bases and the J gene end by 0 bases; junction bases not matched to a gene: 17. CDR3 size: 19 residues. CDR1 is LNHDA and CDR2 is SQIVND in the germline V gene (reference sequence). The CDR3 region has the DNA TGTGCCAGTAGCCTCCGGGGACAGATCGCTAGTTATAGCAATCAGCCCCAGCATTTT. Translation gives CASSLRGQIASYSNQPQHF.

The J gene is TRBJ2-3, the V gene TRBV9, with TRBD2 identical over 8 bases. The length of the CDR3 is 16 residues. V lost 3 bases and J lost 7; bases outside the gene matches: 13. Germline CDR1 SGDLS, CDR2 YYNGEE. The CDR3 here is CASSGPVGGRTHTQYF. CDR3 in DNA: TGTGCCAGCAGCGGACCTGTTGGCGGGAGGACACATACGCAGTATTTT.

V and J are TRBV28 and TRBJ1-2; 9 bases line up with TRBD1. Trimming removed 5 bases from V and 5 bases from J; junction bases left unmatched: 6. The CDR3 loop spans 14 amino acids. Germline loops: CDR1 MDHEN, CDR2 SYDVKM. The CDR3 loop reads CASSTGQGIYGYTF. As DNA, the CDR3 is TGTGCCAGCAGTACAGGACAGGGGATTTATGGCTACACCTTC.

The V call is TRBV5-1, the J call TRBJ2-1; 10 nucleotides match TRBD2. Germline CDR1 and CDR2: SGHRS and YFSETQ. The CDR3 sequence is 17 residues long. Unmatched junction bases numbered 11, after V lost 2 bases and J lost 6 bases. CDR3 residues: CASSFGPGAGGTNEQFF. CDR3 sequence (DNA): TGCGCCAGCAGCTTTGGCCCCGGAGCGGGGGGGACCAATGAGCAGTTCTTC.

This chain links TRBV7-9 with TRBJ2-3, with 7 bases that match TRBD2. Trimming cost V 1 base and J 3 bases; bases outside gene matches: 7. Germline V gene data show CDR1 as SEHNR and CDR2 as FQNEAQ (reference sequence). The CDR3 length is 16 residues. The CDR3 nucleotides read TGTGCCAGCAGCTTAGGAGCAAGCGGGGTAACAGATACGCAGTATTTT. It codes for CASSLGASGVTDTQYF. Combining the CDR3 with reference TRBV7-9 and TRBJ2-3 gives the whole variable domain DTGVSQNPRHKITKRGQNVTFRCDPISEHNRLYWYRQTLGQGPEFLTYFQNEAQLEKSRLLSDRFSAERPKGSFSTLEIQRTEQGDSAMYLCASSLGASGVTDTQYFGPGTRLTVL.

This clone was observed once. This sequence joins TRBV7-9 and TRBJ1-4; D is undetermined. Germline values: CDR1 SEHNR, CDR2 FQNEAQ (reference sequence). CDR3 length equals 14 residues. The V and J ends lost 7 bases and 8 bases respectively, with 17 bases between them. Written as DNA, the CDR3 is TGTGCCAGCAACCCCGGAGGGCAGAAAGAAAAACTGTTTTTT. This sequence encodes CASNPGGQKEKLFF.

The chain couples TRBV4-1 to TRBJ2-3; perhaps TRBD1 as D (5 bases). The CDR3 is 16 amino acids. V was pared by 0 bases and J by 5 bases, with 15 bases between. The germline V gene encodes CDR1 MGHRA and CDR2 YSYEKL. The CDR3 region is CASSQDPQGGRDTQYF. CDR3 DNA sequence: TGCGCCAGCAGCCAAGATCCGCAGGGTGGGCGAGATACGCAGTATTTT.

This clone was observed a few times. This chain uses TRBV11-2 with TRBJ2-7; D is perhaps TRBD1 (6 bases). Germline CDR1 and CDR2: SGHAT and FQNNGV. The CDR3 consists of 17 residues. Trimming removed 5 bases from V and 2 bases from J, with 22 bases in between. In nucleotides, the CDR3 is TGTGCCAGCAGCCCCAGTCCCACGGACAGTTTCACCTACGAGCAGTACTTC. Protein: CASSPSPTDSFTYEQYF.

The chain joins TRBV5-6 to TRBJ1-6, with unresolved D. V was trimmed by 2 bases and J by 6 bases, leaving 9 bases between them. In germline, CDR1 is SGHDT, CDR2 YYEEEE. The CDR3 has 14 residues. Here the CDR3 reads CASSFGQINSPLHF. The CDR3 nucleotides read TGTGCCAGCAGCTTCGGCCAGATTAATTCACCCCTCCACTTT.

The rearrangement links TRBV28 to TRBJ1-1, with TRBD1 matching over 8 bases. The ends lost 7 bases at V and 5 bases at J; junction bases unmatched: 12. CDR1 and CDR2 (germline): MDHEN, SYDVKM. The CDR3 contains 15 residues. The CDR3 here is CASTIIGQGDTEAFF. The CDR3 coding sequence is TGTGCCAGCACCATCATCGGACAGGGAGATACTGAAGCTTTCTTT.

The chain links TRBV13 to TRBJ2-1, with TRBD2 matching 8 bases. The germline CDR1 and CDR2 sequences are PRHDT and FYEKMQ (reference sequence). V shed 10 bases and J 4 bases; nucleotides not matched to a gene: 15. CDR3 length equals 16 residues. The CDR3 sequence: CATPVGGGRLYNEQFF. The CDR3 DNA is TGTGCCACCCCGGTGGGCGGGGGGCGCTTATACAATGAGCAGTTCTTC.

By frequency in the sample, this clone is medium-sized (0.01 to 0.1%). The gene calls are TRBV19 and TRBJ1-6, with D perhaps TRBD1 (5 bases). This CDR3 has 13 residues. The V gene lost 6 bases and the J gene lost 7 bases, with 10 bases spanning the gap. Germline CDR1 reads LNHDA; CDR2 reads SQIVND (reference sequence). The CDR3 region has the DNA TGTGCCAGTAGAAGGGGCAGAAATTCACCCCTCCACTTT. Amino acid sequence: CASRRGRNSPLHF.